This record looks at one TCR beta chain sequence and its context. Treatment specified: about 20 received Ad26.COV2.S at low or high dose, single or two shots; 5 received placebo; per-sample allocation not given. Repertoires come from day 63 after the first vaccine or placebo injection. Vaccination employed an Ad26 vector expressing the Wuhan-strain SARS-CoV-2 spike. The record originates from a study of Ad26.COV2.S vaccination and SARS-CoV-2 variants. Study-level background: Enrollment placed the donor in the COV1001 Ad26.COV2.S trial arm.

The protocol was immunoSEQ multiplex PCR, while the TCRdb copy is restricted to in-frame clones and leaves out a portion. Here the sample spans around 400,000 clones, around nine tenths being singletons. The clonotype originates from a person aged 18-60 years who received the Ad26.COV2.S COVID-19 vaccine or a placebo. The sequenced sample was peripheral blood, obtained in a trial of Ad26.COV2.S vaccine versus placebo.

Here the CDR3 reads CAISESTGHYGYTF. CDR3 nucleotides: TGTGCCATCAGTGAGTCGACAGGCCACTATGGCTACACCTTC. This chain connects TRBV10-3 to TRBJ1-2; D is perhaps TRBD1 (6 bases). The CDR3 runs 14 residues. V was clipped by 0 bases and J by 3 bases, with 8 bases between them. From germline, CDR1 is ENHRY and CDR2 SYGVKD.